The text below deals with one T cell receptor (beta chain). The antigen it recognizes is unknown. No base-level quality is on record; no much larger clone is a single base apart. These data belong to a study of response to subunit inactivated influenza vaccine (dated by TCRdb to about 2018). General notes on the study: Deep quantitative T cell receptor repertoire profiling was used in the study to track responses to a trivalent subunit inactivated influenza vaccine. What the authors observed across the whole study: According to the authors, only a limited number of new T cells may be recruited by each seasonal influenza vaccination.

Library method: RT-PCR. The listed sequencing device is Illumina HiSeq 2500. The public reads were reanalyzed by TCRdb: fastp trimming at Q25, MiXCR alignment, in-frame beta chains only. Each record represents a unique CDR3 protein, reported with the most common genes and DNA among its rows. The sample contains approximately 570,000 distinct CDR3 sequences, approximately 7.7% of them found a single time. About an eighth of the sample comes from the top ten. CDR1 is given as LGHNA and CDR2 as YNFKEQ, both from the germline V gene. The V end loses 4 bases and the J end loses 2 bases, and a stretch of 24 bases separates them. Including cysteine and phenylalanine, the CDR3 has 18 amino acids. Only CDR3 DNA is held: 54 bases, read in frame from base 1.

The material sequenced was PBMCs from blood, taken around 25 months after vaccination. The rearranged chain carries TRBV4-2 and TRBJ2-7; the D call could be TRBD1 or TRBD2, with each sharing 5 bases. This receptor was taken from a man aged 45-69 years who received an inactivated influenza vaccine. Donor details come from another sample of the same person, matched by shared clones. The CDR3 protein is CASSPGAQGIPSTYEQYF. The DNA sequence follows: TGTGCCAGCAGCCCCGGGGCCCAGGGCATACCTAGCACCTACGAGCAGTACTTC.